This T cell receptor beta chain was sequenced for a study of response to subunit inactivated influenza vaccine. Study-wide findings and caveats: Authors suggested each seasonal influenza vaccination recruits few new T cells.

This clonotype came up many times. Its antigen is currently unknown. MiXCR was run by TCRdb on the RT-PCR reads, yielding one entry per CDR3 protein. The data contain about 180,000 distinct CDR3 sequences, around 9% of them singletons. V lost 1 base, J lost 6 bases, and 20 bases lay in between. Germline V lookup: CDR1 SQVTM, CDR2 ANQGSEA. This CDR3 has 16 amino acids. This material consisted of non-naive T cells sorted from PBMCs, taken on the day of vaccination. The rearrangement uses TRBV29-1 and TRBJ2-3; D remains ambiguous. The sequence came from a man between 45 and 60 years old who received an inactivated influenza vaccine. Written as DNA, the CDR3 is TGCAGCGTTGAAGGATCCGGGCTATGGGCCGTTGATACGCAGTATTTT. Translating it yields CSVEGSGLWAVDTQYF.